This T cell receptor beta chain was identified during a study of blood T cell repertoires in COVID-19. Study as a whole: Specimens from acute and convalescent COVID-19 originated in the United States, Italy and Spain.

In the source study's methods: Reference gene primers were amplified, and this amplification served to estimate nucleated cell counts. Assay used: immunoSEQ multiplex PCR; TCRdb lists only in-frame clones, some missing. That table supplies the V and J calls and clone size; D and trimming were determined from the DNA. The sample yields some 280,000 clones, roughly 85% seen once. The sequencing sample was made of peripheral blood. The source is a woman younger than 45 with active or convalescent COVID-19.

CDR3 coding DNA: TGTGCCAGCAGAAGTCCCTCGACAGGGCCGGTTAGTGGCTACACCTTC. The encoded protein is CASRSPSTGPVSGYTF. This chain links TRBV27 with TRBJ1-2; 7 bases match TRBD1. The trim removed 6 bases at V and 7 bases at J, leaving 17 bases unmatched. This CDR3 has 16 amino acids. Germline V lookup: CDR1 MNHEY, CDR2 SMNVEV (reference sequence).